This TCR beta chain was obtained from a study of graft-versus-host responses after intestinal transplantation listed by TCRdb under 2021. Looking at the study overall: The transplants that recipients received were multivisceral, liver-intestinal, or isolated intestinal. Every recipient was given anti-thymocyte globulin induction, then maintenance tacrolimus and steroids for two to three years. After intestinal transplantation, graft-versus-host and host-versus-graft alloreactive T cell clones were followed in the graft, circulation and bone marrow using bulk TCR-beta CDR3 sequencing. To identify alloreactive clones, pre-transplant mixed lymphocyte reaction products were sequenced and then compared with unstimulated pre-transplant donor and recipient T cells. The cohort enrolled 20 to 30 intestinal transplant recipients including one retransplant, and a few patients lacking pretransplant specimens were excluded. A peak of at least 4% donor T cells among recipient peripheral blood mononuclear cells was the definition used for donor T cell macrochimerism. Rather than going through the commercial service, samples from a few later patients were sequenced in-house on an Illumina MiSeq and processed with MiXCR. Points the paper makes about the study in general: High GvH to HvG T cell clonal ratios were observed in the allografts of patients with donor T cell macrochimerism. The relatively low number and heterogeneity of intestinal transplant patients limited the conclusions. Early after transplant, declines in HvG clones were associated with peak levels of circulating GvH clones. GvH clones were detected in recipient bone marrow, and some appeared earlier in ileal mucosa or blood, consistent with an intestinal mucosal origin.

This clone appeared a single time. Its target antigen remains unknown. Base qualities are not at hand, and no much larger clone is one base apart. In the first month after transplant, blood samples were collected up to 4 times, and after that at least monthly when available. The library was generated by the immunoSEQ multiplex PCR assay. For most patients, high-throughput TCR-beta CDR3 sequencing of genomic DNA was performed by Adaptive Biotechnologies. The authors' pipeline ran thus. Adaptive's ImmunoSEQ software supplied the TCR sequencing data for about 18 patients, while MiXCR and VDJtools were used to process a few other patients. CDR3 nucleotide sequences shared by donor and recipient were removed because the origin of these sequences could not be assigned. Alloreactive clones required at least 2-fold expansion over unstimulated cells and minimum CFSE-low frequency of 0.002% (template counts) or 0.001% (read counts). A clone was considered mappable if detected in the sequenced pre-transplant spleen, lymph node, or MLR CFSE-low populations of the donor or recipient. Cumulative frequency of alloreactive clones was calculated as a percentage of all sequences weighted by copy number. Entries here come from immuneACCESS through TCRdb and include only in-frame sequences with V and J called. Some clones fail to appear in such tables; in the studies checked, an unresolved V gene covers under half of the shortfall, and the cause of the remainder is unknown. D and trimming were read from the DNA, whereas the V and J calls and clone size are those reported in that table. This sample holds roughly 53,000 clones; about 90% were observed only once. The ten top clones hold about 6% of the sample.

The CDR3 starts with the cysteine, ends with the phenylalanine, and has 13 residues. Only CDR3 DNA remains: 39 bases, in frame from the first base. CDR1 SGHRS and CDR2 YFSETQ were looked up in the germline V gene. Ends trimmed: V by 4 bases, J by 5 bases; bases unmatched to a gene: 4. This specimen was PBMCs, taken 650 to 670 days after intestinal transplant. The chain uses TRBV5-1 and TRBJ1-1; TRBD1 agrees with 8 junctional bases. The receptor was isolated from a human patient who received an intestinal transplant, so some T cells may come from the graft donor. The CDR3 sequence is CASSTGQGTEAFF. The nucleotide sequence is given as TGCGCCAGCAGCACAGGACAGGGAACTGAAGCTTTCTTT.